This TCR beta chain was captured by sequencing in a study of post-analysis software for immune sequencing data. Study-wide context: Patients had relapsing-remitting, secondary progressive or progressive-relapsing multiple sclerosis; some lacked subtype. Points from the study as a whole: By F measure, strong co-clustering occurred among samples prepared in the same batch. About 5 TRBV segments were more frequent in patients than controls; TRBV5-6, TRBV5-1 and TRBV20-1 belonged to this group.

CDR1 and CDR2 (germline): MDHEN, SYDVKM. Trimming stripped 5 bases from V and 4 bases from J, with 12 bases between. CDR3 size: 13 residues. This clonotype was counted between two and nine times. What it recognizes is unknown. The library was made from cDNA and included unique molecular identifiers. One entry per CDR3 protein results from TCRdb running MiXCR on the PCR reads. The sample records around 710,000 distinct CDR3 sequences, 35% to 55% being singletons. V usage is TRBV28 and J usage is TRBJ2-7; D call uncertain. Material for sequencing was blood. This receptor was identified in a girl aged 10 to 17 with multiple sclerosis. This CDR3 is CASSPDGIYEQYF. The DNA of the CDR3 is TGTGCCAGCAGTCCGGACGGAATATACGAGCAGTACTTC.